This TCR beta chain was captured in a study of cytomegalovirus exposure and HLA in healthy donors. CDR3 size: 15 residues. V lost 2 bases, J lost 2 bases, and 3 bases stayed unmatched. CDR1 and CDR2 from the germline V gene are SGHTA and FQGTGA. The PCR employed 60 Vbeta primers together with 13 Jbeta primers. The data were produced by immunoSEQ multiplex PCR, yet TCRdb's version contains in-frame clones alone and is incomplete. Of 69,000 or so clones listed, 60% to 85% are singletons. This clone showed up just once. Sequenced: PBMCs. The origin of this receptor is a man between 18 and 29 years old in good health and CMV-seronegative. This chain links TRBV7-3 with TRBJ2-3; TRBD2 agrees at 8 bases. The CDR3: CASSLGGGTTDTQYF. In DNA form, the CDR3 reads TGTGCCAGCAGCTTAGGCGGGGGGACCACAGATACGCAGTATTTT.